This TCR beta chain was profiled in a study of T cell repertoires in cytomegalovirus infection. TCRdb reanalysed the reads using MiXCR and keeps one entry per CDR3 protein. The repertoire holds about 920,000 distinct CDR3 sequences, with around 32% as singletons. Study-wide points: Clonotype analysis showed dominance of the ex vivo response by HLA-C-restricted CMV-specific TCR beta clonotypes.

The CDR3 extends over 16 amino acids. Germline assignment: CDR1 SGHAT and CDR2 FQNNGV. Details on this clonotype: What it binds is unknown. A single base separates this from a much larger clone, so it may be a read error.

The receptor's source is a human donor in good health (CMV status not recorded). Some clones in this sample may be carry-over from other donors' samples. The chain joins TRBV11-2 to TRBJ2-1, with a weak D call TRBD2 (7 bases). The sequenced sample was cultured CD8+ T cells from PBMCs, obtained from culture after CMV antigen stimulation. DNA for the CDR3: TGTGCCGGCAGCTCGACGGGGGCGGGACTATACAATGAGCAGTTCTTC. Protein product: CAGSSTGAGLYNEQFF.